This TCR beta chain was sequenced during a study of T cell responses to AZD1222 COVID-19 vaccine. Study context: Pooling of second doses given at about 4 or about 12 weeks was done.

The repertoire was sequenced with immunoSEQ multiplex PCR; TCRdb's copy has only in-frame clones and lacks some. Of 180,000 or so clones listed, 80% to 90% are singletons. Notes on this clone: Its matching antigen is unknown.

Points from the study as a whole: CD4 TCRs covered the whole spike, strongest at regions 160-218 and 743-854.

This CDR3 spans 14 amino acids. Trimming took 4 bases from V and 7 from J; bases not matched to a gene: 6. Germline CDR1 reads LGHDT; CDR2 reads YNNKEL (reference sequence). The V and J genes are TRBV3-1 (or the pseudogene TRBV3-2) and TRBJ2-2, with 7 nucleotides matching TRBD2. The sequencing here drew on peripheral blood, taken on day 0 of AZD1222 vaccination. The sequence was collected from an adult in good health. The CDR3 bases are TGTGCCAGCAGCCCCGGGACTATGGGCGGGGAGCTGTTTTTT. It codes for CASSPGTMGGELFF.